This TCR beta chain was captured by sequencing in a study of CD8 T cells in Susac syndrome. Random hexamers primed reverse transcription of about 0.45 to 1 ug RNA. One entry per CDR3 protein results from TCRdb running MiXCR on the immunoSEQ multiplex PCR reads. The table lists approximately 160,000 distinct CDR3 sequences, approximately 93% of them singletons. Germline lookup yields CDR1 MNHNS and CDR2 SASEGT. Trimming at V came to 6 bases and at J to 5 bases, leaving 8 bases not matched to a gene. The CDR3 has 15 residues. The chain employs TRBV6-1 and TRBJ2-2; 8 nucleotides align to TRBD1. Sequencing was carried out using CD4+ T cells from PBMCs. This clonotype originated in a human donor with multiple sclerosis. The CDR3 DNA reads TGTGCCAGCAGACAAACAGGGGGAATGACCGGGGAGCTGTTTTTT. Translation gives CASRQTGGMTGELFF.